One and the same sample provided the 13 T cell receptor beta chains below, sequenced in a study of T cells in Graves' hyperthyroidism and ophthalmopathy. Amplification of TCR beta CDR3 regions was performed using RNA transcripts as template. Using the HTBI primer set, a first-round RT-PCR was run on the TCR CDR3. A single record per CDR3 protein comes from TCRdb applying MiXCR to the multiplex PCR reads. The sample shows 300,000 to 400,000 distinct CDR3 sequences, 18% of them seen only once. Sequences were obtained from blood. The receptor set was obtained from a woman aged 45-65 years with Graves' hyperthyroidism.

This clonotype has a count of ten or more. The chain joins TRBV2 to TRBJ2-7, with 7 bases lining up with TRBD1. The CDR3 has 14 residues. Germline V lookup: CDR1 SNHLY, CDR2 FYNNEI. The V and J ends lost 4 bases and 4 bases, in that order; junction bases with no gene match: 7. The CDR3 sequence is CASSVGQGVYEQYF. CDR3 DNA: TGTGCCAGCAGTGTGGGCCAGGGGGTATACGAGCAGTACTTC.

Only a few counts were recorded for this clonotype. CDR3 sequence reads: CASLLSVRGRDEQYF. CDR3 nucleotide sequence: TGTGCCAGCCTCTTAAGTGTCAGGGGGCGGGACGAGCAGTACTTC. The chain employs TRBV12-3 or TRBV12-4 and TRBJ2-7, with 8 bases identical to TRBD1. V dropped 8 bases and J dropped 5; count of bases not matched to a gene: 14. This CDR3 region has 15 residues.

This clonotype occurred many times. V usage is TRBV3-1 and J usage is TRBJ1-1, with D possibly being TRBD1 (5 bases). The germline gives CDR1 LGHDT, CDR2 YNNKEL (reference sequence). The CDR3 sequence is 13 residues long. V gave up 3 bases and J gave up 4 bases, with 9 bases separating them. CDR3 sequence: CASSHDSPTEAFF. The DNA of the CDR3 is TGTGCCAGCAGCCATGACAGCCCCACTGAAGCTTTCTTT.

This clonotype was observed a few times. This rearrangement joins TRBV6-1 to TRBJ1-4, with 9 bases fitting TRBD1. The CDR3 runs to 16 residues. CDR1 is MNHNS and CDR2 is SASEGT in the germline V gene. The V and J ends lost 5 bases and 6 bases, in that order; junction bases with no gene match: 10. The CDR3 DNA is TGTGCCAGCAGTAGACCACCGGGACAGGGTTATGAAAAACTGTTTTTT. This gives the protein CASSRPPGQGYEKLFF.

The chain recombines TRBV7-6 with TRBJ2-1, with 9 bases fitting TRBD1. Germline CDR1 SGHVS, CDR2 FNYEAQ. J gave up 4 bases and V 1 base, and 2 bases lay outside the gene matches. CDR3 length: 15 residues. CDR3 in amino acids: CASSLGGQGYNEQFF. The CDR3 DNA reads as TGTGCCAGCAGCTTAGGTGGACAGGGGTACAATGAGCAGTTCTTC.

This clonotype was seen more than once but under ten times. J is TRBJ2-1 and V is TRBV19; D may match TRBD1 or TRBD2 (5 bases each). The V end was cut by 3 bases, the J end by 9 bases, with 21 bases between. Germline V CDR1 and CDR2: LNHDA, SQIVND (reference sequence). This CDR3 has 16 amino acids. The CDR3 DNA follows: TGTGCCAGTAGTATGGGACGGCAGGGCCCTCATAGTGAGCAGTTCTTC. It translates to CASSMGRQGPHSEQFF. The full variable domain, in which reference TRBV19 and TRBJ2-1 provide the parts outside the CDR3, is DGGITQSPKYLFRKEGQNVTLSCEQNLNHDAMYWYRQDPGQGLRLIYYSQIVNDFQKGDIAEGYSVSREKKESFPLTVTSAQKNPTAFYLCASSMGRQGPHSEQFFGPGTRLTVL.

This clonotype was detected many times. The chain uses TRBV2 and TRBJ2-5; the D is unclear. CDR1 is SNHLY, CDR2 FYNNEI, per germline. Trimming stripped 6 bases from V and 5 bases from J, with 13 bases between. This CDR3 has 13 residues. The CDR3 reads CASSPGRWETQYF. DNA for the CDR3: TGTGCCAGCAGCCCCGGACGGTGGGAGACCCAGTACTTC. The full variable domain, in which reference TRBV2 and TRBJ2-5 provide the parts outside the CDR3, is EPEVTQTPSHQVTQMGQEVILRCVPISNHLYFYWYRQILGQKVEFLVSFYNNEISEKSEIFDDQFSVERPDGSNFTLKIRSTKLEDSAMYFCASSPGRWETQYFGPGTRLLVL.

This clonotype showed up many times. CDR3 DNA sequence: TGTGCCAGCAGTGAAGCGTCGGGCAGGGGGCTTTGGGGTAGTCAGCCCCAGCATTTT. This sequence encodes CASSEASGRGLWGSQPQHF. The chain carries TRBV2 and TRBJ1-5, with 8 positions matching TRBD1. The germline V gene encodes CDR1 SNHLY and CDR2 FYNNEI. This CDR3 has 19 residues. J was trimmed by 6 bases and V by 0 bases; bases with no gene match: 16.

In its sample, this clonotype was seen many times. This sequence joins TRBV2 and TRBJ2-5; 7 positions agree with TRBD2. This CDR3 comprises 15 residues. Germline V lookup: CDR1 SNHLY, CDR2 FYNNEI. Trimming removed 2 bases from V and 2 bases from J; junction bases left unmatched: 5. Written as DNA, the CDR3 is TGTGCCAGCAGTGAACACGGGGGGAGGCAAGAGACCCAGTACTTC. Its protein is CASSEHGGRQETQYF.

The CDR3 region has the DNA TGTGCCTGGAGTCGTGGACAGTATGAAAAACTGTTTTTT. Translating gives CAWSRGQYEKLFF. V usage is TRBV30 and J usage is TRBJ1-4, with D perhaps TRBD1 (6 bases). Germline V gene lookup returns CDR1 GTSNPN and CDR2 SVGIG (reference sequence). This CDR3 has 13 residues. With 2 bases removed from V and 6 bases from J, the gap between germline ends came to 10 bases.

The chain is built from TRBV5-6 and TRBJ2-5, with TRBD2 matching 7 bases. Trimming at V came to 1 base and at J to 0 bases, leaving 3 bases not matched to a gene. CDR3 length: 15 residues. From germline, CDR1 is SGHDT and CDR2 YYEEEE. CDR3: CASSLKSGDQETQYF. DNA for the CDR3: TGTGCCAGCAGCTTGAAAAGCGGGGACCAAGAGACCCAGTACTTC.

This clonotype occurred many times. In DNA, the CDR3 is TGTGCCAGCAGTCCAGGGAGGACTAGCGGGGATCTGGAGACCCAGTACTTC. It codes for CASSPGRTSGDLETQYF. The V and J genes are TRBV27 and TRBJ2-5, with 12 positions matching TRBD2. This CDR3 is built from 17 residues. CDR1 and CDR2 (germline): MNHEY, SMNVEV (reference sequence). V trimming: 5 bases; J trimming: 5 bases; junction bases outside the gene matches: 12.

This clonotype occurred a few times. The chain couples TRBV7-6 to TRBJ2-1; TRBD2 matches 8 bases. This CDR3 spans 17 amino acids. The germline CDR1 and CDR2 sequences are SGHVS and FNYEAQ. With 1 base clipped from V and 4 bases from J, the junction kept 9 bases outside the gene matches. Written as DNA, the CDR3 is TGTGCCAGCAGCTTAGGGGGGCGGGCTAGCGGGTACAATGAGCAGTTCTTC. This codes for CASSLGGRASGYNEQFF. The whole variable domain, remainder taken from reference TRBV7-6 and TRBJ2-1, is GAGVSQSPRYKVTKRGQDVALRCDPISGHVSLYWYRQALGQGPEFLTYFNYEAQQDKSGLPNDRFSAERPEGSISTLTIQRTEQRDSAMYRCASSLGGRASGYNEQFFGPGTRLTVL.